This T cell receptor beta chain appears in the sequencing data of a study of beta chain features in type 1 diabetes. General study results and limits: The study notes PCR might favor shorter templates equally in patients and controls. Insertions were fewer and deletions more numerous at VDJ junctions in type 1 diabetes patients. The similarity of naive, central memory and Treg TCRB repertoires appeared greater among patients than among healthy donors.

The CDR3 spans 12 residues. Germline V CDR1 and CDR2: LNHDA, SQIVND (reference sequence). V was trimmed by 11 bases and J by 0 bases, leaving 5 bases between them. This clone has only a few counts. Its antigen is unknown. Sequencing targeted expressed TCRB transcripts, as all isolated RNA had been reverse transcribed. Assay: immunoSEQ multiplex PCR; the TCRdb copy retains only in-frame clones and omits some. There are 200,000 to 250,000 clones in the sample; 7.5% to 10% occur only once, and 0.034% lies in the top ten. This TCR came from a woman aged 18-30 years in good health. What was sequenced was naive CD4+ T cells from blood. The J gene is TRBJ2-6, the V gene TRBV19; no clear D gene. In nucleotides, the CDR3 is TGTGCCGGCGGCTCTGGGGCCAACGTCCTGACTTTC. It encodes CAGGSGANVLTF.